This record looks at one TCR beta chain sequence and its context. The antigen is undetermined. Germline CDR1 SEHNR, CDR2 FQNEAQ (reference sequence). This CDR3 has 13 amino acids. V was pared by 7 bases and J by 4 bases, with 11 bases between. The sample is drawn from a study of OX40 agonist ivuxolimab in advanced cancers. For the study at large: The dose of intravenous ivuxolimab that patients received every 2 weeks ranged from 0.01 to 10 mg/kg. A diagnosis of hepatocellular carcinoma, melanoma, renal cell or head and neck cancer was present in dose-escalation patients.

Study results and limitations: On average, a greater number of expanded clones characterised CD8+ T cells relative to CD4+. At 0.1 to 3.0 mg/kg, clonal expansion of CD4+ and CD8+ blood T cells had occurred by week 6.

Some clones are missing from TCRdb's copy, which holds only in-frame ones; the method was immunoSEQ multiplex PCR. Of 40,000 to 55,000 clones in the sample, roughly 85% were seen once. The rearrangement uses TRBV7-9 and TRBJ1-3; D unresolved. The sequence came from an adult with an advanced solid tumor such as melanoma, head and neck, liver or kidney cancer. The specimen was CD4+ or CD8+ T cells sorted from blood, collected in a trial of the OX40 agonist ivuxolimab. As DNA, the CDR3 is TGTGCCAGCAAAGAGGCCAGCGGAAACACCATATATTTT. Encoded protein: CASKEASGNTIYF. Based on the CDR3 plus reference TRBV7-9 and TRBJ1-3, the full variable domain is DTGVSQNPRHKITKRGQNVTFRCDPISEHNRLYWYRQTLGQGPEFLTYFQNEAQLEKSRLLSDRFSAERPKGSFSTLEIQRTEQGDSAMYLCASKEASGNTIYFGEGSWLTVV.